Below, 2 T cell receptor beta chains from the same sample are listed, as sequenced in a study of cytomegalovirus exposure and HLA in healthy donors. 60 Vbeta and 13 Jbeta primers were used in PCR. Clones were sequenced by immunoSEQ multiplex PCR, and TCRdb holds only the in-frame ones, with some missing. Of a few hundred thousand clones detected, over 90% appear once; the ten largest clones hold approximately 1.5%. The sample was PBMCs. These receptors originate from a girl aged 2-10 years in good health and CMV-seronegative.

The V gene is TRBV7-3, the J gene TRBJ2-3; possibly TRBD1 for D (5 bases). The V end was cut by 5 bases, the J end by 4 bases, with 19 bases between. Looked up from germline, CDR1 is SGHTA and CDR2 is FQGTGA. CDR3 size: 16 residues. DNA for the CDR3: TGTGCCAGCAGCCCTCGTCGTGGGGCATTCCCAGATACGCAGTATTTT. This sequence encodes CASSPRRGAFPDTQYF.

This chain connects TRBV5-8 to TRBJ1-2; TRBD1 agrees at 12 bases. V gave up 0 bases and J gave up 4 bases; unmatched junction bases: 4. The CDR3 contains 16 residues. Germline V gives CDR1 SGHTS, CDR2 YDEGEE. The CDR3 region is CASSLGGTGGRYGYTF. The CDR3 DNA reads as TGTGCCAGCAGCTTGGGGGGGACAGGGGGCCGCTATGGCTACACCTTC. Complete variable domain (other parts from reference TRBV5-8 and TRBJ1-2): EAGVTQSPTHLIKTRGQQATLRCSPISGHTSVYWYQQALGLGLQFLLWYDEGEERNRGNFPPRFSGRQFPNYSSELNVNALELEDSALYLCASSLGGTGGRYGYTFGSGTRLTVV.